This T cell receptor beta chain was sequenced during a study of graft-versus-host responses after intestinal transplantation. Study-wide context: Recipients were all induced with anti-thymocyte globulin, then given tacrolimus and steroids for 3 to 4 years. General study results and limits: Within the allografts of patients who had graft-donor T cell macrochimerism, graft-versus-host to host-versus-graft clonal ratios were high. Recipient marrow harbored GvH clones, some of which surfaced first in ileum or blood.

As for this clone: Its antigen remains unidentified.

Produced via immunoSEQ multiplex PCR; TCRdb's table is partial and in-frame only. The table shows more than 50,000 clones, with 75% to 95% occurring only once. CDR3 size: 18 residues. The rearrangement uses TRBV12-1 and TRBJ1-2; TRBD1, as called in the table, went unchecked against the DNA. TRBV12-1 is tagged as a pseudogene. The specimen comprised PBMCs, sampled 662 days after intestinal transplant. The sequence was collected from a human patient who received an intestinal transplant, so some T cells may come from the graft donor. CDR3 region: CASSQISSNRGPNYGYTF. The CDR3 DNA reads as TGTGCCAGCAGCCAAATCTCGAGCAACAGGGGGCCGAACTATGGCTACACCTTC.